This TCR beta chain was identified during a study of T cells in Graves' hyperthyroidism and ophthalmopathy. Study-level background: Before treatment of any kind, peripheral blood was taken at initial diagnosis.

General study findings and limits: With a median lead of about 6.9 months before onset, the model predicted ophthalmopathy.

As for this clonotype: Antigen unknown.

Amplification yielded TCR beta CDR3 regions, with RNA transcripts as the source. The study used the HTBI primer set for a first-round RT-PCR of the TCR CDR3. TCRdb reprocessed the multiplex PCR reads via MiXCR and lists one record per CDR3 protein. The table lists roughly 800,000 distinct CDR3 sequences, 38% of them singletons, with approximately 8.7% in the top ten. Diagnosis of hyperthyroidism was new in patients aged 18 to 65, and its duration was under 2 months. The PBMCs were taken from about 10 ml of fresh peripheral blood. Trimming pared 8 bases from V and 6 bases from J, leaving 16 bases between. Germline-derived CDR1 and CDR2 are SNHLY and FYNNEI. This CDR3 is 14 amino acids long.

V is TRBV2 and J is TRBJ2-2; D gene ambiguous. The material sequenced was blood. The sequence derives from a man younger than 30 with Graves' hyperthyroidism. CDR3 sequence: CASAARLRAGELFF. The DNA for the CDR3 is TGTGCCAGCGCTGCGCGGCTCCGGGCCGGGGAGCTGTTTTTT.